This TCR beta chain was obtained from a study of blood T cell repertoires in COVID-19 (dated by TCRdb to 2018 to 2021). Context from the whole study: Collaborator samples came from the United States, Italy and Spain and covered acute and convalescent phases of COVID-19. Samples were obtained from the ongoing ImmuneRACE study (first 160 participants) and from over 1,000 subjects provided by 6 global collaborators. The repertoires were released in a freely available public database meant as a resource for research on the immune response to SARS-CoV-2. Where available, HLA class I and class II types were taken from metadata supplied by the sample provider and were not determined by assay-based typing. The sample metadata nearly always contained a de-identified subject ID, COVID-19 status, age in years and sex. The material from the prospective study consisted of cDNA or gDNA derived from T cells, B-cell-depleted T cells, or PBMCs. The dataset comprised deeply sampled blood TCRbeta repertoires from subjects exposed to, actively infected with, or recovered from COVID-19. What the work shows at the level of the full study, not this receptor alone: The amount of clinical and demographic metadata varied by source and participant and was provided uncurated.

Looking up the germline V gene yields CDR1 MNHNS and CDR2 SASEGT. The CDR3 runs 13 amino acids, cysteine and phenylalanine included. Solely the CDR3 DNA is kept, with 39 bases framed from the first base. V is pared back by 2 bases and J by 5 bases, with 7 bases lying between the germline termini. TCRbeta CDR3 regions were amplified from genomic DNA by means of the immunoSEQ Assay, a bias-controlled multiplex PCR. The paper's data handling went like this. The number of nucleated cells in each sample was estimated from the amplification of reference gene primers within the assay. Sequence reads were collapsed and filtered to measure the absolute abundance of every unique TCRbeta CDR3 rearrangement. For each sample, productive Simpson clonality was calculated by taking the square root of Simpson's diversity index across productive rearrangements. TCRdb mirrors the immuneACCESS table, restricted to in-frame sequences. Some clones are absent from its copies; in checked studies, under half trace to an unresolved V gene, and the reason for the others is unknown. The V and J calls and the clone size are those of that table, but D and trimming were determined from the DNA. This sample has 80,000 or so clones in its table, and approximately 80% of those were observed once. Together, the top ten hold 15% to 17% of the sample.

Each collaborating institution followed its own protocols to collect whole blood in K2EDTA tubes. Collaborator samples were shipped for TCRbeta analysis as frozen whole blood, isolated PBMCs, or DNA extracted from either sample type. In regard to this clone: Its antigen is still unknown. No much larger clonotype is one base removed from it; base qualities were not supplied.

The specimen sequenced was peripheral blood. The chain links TRBV6-1 with TRBJ1-5; no D gene can be assigned with confidence. This TCR derives from an elderly woman with acute or convalescent COVID-19. The encoded CDR3 is CASSEREYQPQHF. The nucleotides read TGTGCCAGCAGTGAACGTGAGTATCAGCCCCAGCATTTT.